The rows below give T cell receptor beta chains drawn from one sample of a study of T-cell reconstitution after alpha-beta-depleted transplantation in children. TCRdb re-analysed the PCR reads in MiXCR, keeping a single row per CDR3 protein. The data hold 500,000 or so distinct CDR3 sequences, with approximately 29% observed a single time. Sequenced material: PBMCs from the stem cell graft donor, taken from the stem cell graft. The receptors stem from a human donor who donated a stem cell graft to a child with aplastic anemia. Both conserved end residues are part of each CDR3. Each record gives: V gene, J gene, D gene, clone size, CDR3 protein, CDR3 DNA. The D gene is left open where the match is weak. Size tells how often a clone was seen (once, few, many) or the class of an expanded clone, and some rows leave it out.

>TRBV29-1|TRBJ2-1|-|few
CSVVTSSYNEQFF
TGCAGCGTTGTGACGTCCTCCTACAATGAGCAGTTCTTC
>TRBV29-1|TRBJ2-1|TRBD2|-
CSVVGRLAGGPGGGVNEQFF
TGCAGCGTTGTAGGTCGTCTAGCGGGAGGGCCAGGCGGGGGAGTGAATGAGCAGTTCTTC
>TRBV5-6|TRBJ1-2|-|few
CASSWEAGTANYGYTF
TGTGCCAGCAGCTGGGAGGCCGGGACGGCTAACTATGGCTACACCTTC
>TRBV7-9|TRBJ2-1|-|-
CASSLGRGPYNEQFF
TGTGCCAGCAGCTTAGGGCGGGGGCCCTACAATGAGCAGTTCTTC
>TRBV7-8|TRBJ2-7|-|few
CASSPQRGTDYEQYF
TGTGCCAGCAGCCCCCAGCGGGGGACAGATTACGAGCAGTACTTC
>TRBV5-1|TRBJ2-3|-|-
CASSFGGGVDTQYF
TGCGCCAGCAGCTTCGGGGGAGGTGTAGATACGCAGTATTTT
>TRBV20-1|TRBJ1-2|-|few
CSAIQGLADYGYTF
TGCAGTGCTATCCAGGGGTTAGCGGACTATGGCTACACCTTC
>TRBV12-3/TRBV12-4|TRBJ2-7|TRBD2|-
CASSFLRLAGRYEQYF
TGTGCCAGCAGTTTTCTCCGACTAGCGGGACGATACGAGCAGTACTTC
>TRBV30|TRBJ1-4|-|-
CAWRPGRGEKLFF
TGTGCCTGGAGACCCGGGAGAGGCGAAAAACTGTTTTTT
>TRBV5-1|TRBJ2-3|-|-
CASSGQQRTDTQYF
TGCGCCAGCAGCGGCCAACAACGCACAGATACGCAGTATTTT
>TRBV7-8|TRBJ2-1|-|-
CASSLGRGRYNEQFF
TGTGCCAGCAGCTTAGGGCGGGGACGCTACAATGAGCAGTTCTTC
>TRBV2|TRBJ2-1|-|-
CASSDQGAYNEQFF
TGTGCCAGCAGTGACCAAGGAGCCTACAATGAGCAGTTCTTC
>TRBV10-3|TRBJ1-3|TRBD1|few
CAISEQGVAGNTIYF
TGTGCCATCAGCGAACAGGGGGTCGCTGGAAACACCATATATTTT
>TRBV7-8|TRBJ2-7|-|-
CASSPLMEQYF
TGTGCCAGCAGCCCGTTGATGGAGCAGTACTTC
>TRBV7-2|TRBJ1-2|-|-
CASSLGGLGGYTF
TGTGCCAGCAGCTTGGGGGGACTAGGTGGCTACACCTTC
>TRBV29-1|TRBJ1-3|-|few
CSVERGGAGNTIYF
TGCAGCGTTGAGCGGGGGGGCGCTGGAAACACCATATATTTT
>TRBV12-3/TRBV12-4|TRBJ1-3|-|-
CASNHLGTEIVSGNTIYF
TGTGCCAGCAATCATCTGGGGACGGAGATCGTCTCTGGAAACACCATATATTTT
>TRBV5-1|TRBJ2-1|-|few
CASSPDTSYNEQFF
TGCGCCAGCAGCCCTGACACCTCCTACAATGAGCAGTTCTTC
>TRBV7-2|TRBJ1-4|TRBD1|-
CASRGQDAGIEKLFF
TGTGCCAGCAGGGGACAGGACGCGGGGATTGAAAAACTGTTTTTT
>TRBV7-6|TRBJ2-5|-|-
CASSFLSRTQETQYF
TGTGCCAGCAGCTTTCTTTCCAGGACCCAAGAGACCCAGTACTTC
>TRBV6-4|TRBJ2-1|TRBD1|-
CASSEEPGQASYNEQFF
TGTGCCAGCAGTGAAGAACCGGGACAGGCGTCCTACAATGAGCAGTTCTTC
>TRBV20-1|TRBJ2-3|TRBD2|few
CSARGRQRGEDTQYF
TGCAGTGCTAGAGGCCGTCAGCGGGGTGAGGATACGCAGTATTTT
>TRBV29-1|TRBJ1-6|TRBD1|few
CSVEEGTGRPSLHF
TGCAGCGTTGAAGAAGGGACAGGCAGGCCCTCCCTCCACTTT
>TRBV7-2|TRBJ2-5|-|many
CASSSAGLSMGETQYF
TGTGCCAGCAGCTCGGCCGGACTATCCATGGGGGAGACCCAGTACTTC
>TRBV7-8|TRBJ2-1|TRBD2|-
CASSTLLAPEYNEQFF
TGTGCCAGCAGCACGTTACTAGCGCCGGAATACAATGAGCAGTTCTTC
>TRBV15|TRBJ2-2|-|few
CATSRDRLASSQELFF
TGTGCCACCAGCAGAGATAGGTTAGCGTCGTCTCAGGAGCTGTTTTTT
>TRBV5-6|TRBJ2-7|-|few
CASSAGRYEQYF
TGTGCCAGCAGCGCCGGTCGCTACGAGCAGTACTTC
>TRBV7-2|TRBJ2-3|TRBD2|-
CASGPLTSGQYF
TGTGCCAGCGGCCCTCTGACTAGCGGGCAGTATTTT
>TRBV10-3|TRBJ2-5|-|-
CAISGGGGQETQYF
TGTGCCATCAGCGGAGGGGGGGGCCAAGAGACCCAGTACTTC
>TRBV21-1|TRBJ2-3|-|-
CASSRPLAGGQTDTQYF
TGTGCCAGCAGCCGACCTCTAGCGGGAGGGCAAACAGATACGCAGTATTTT
>TRBV12-3/TRBV12-4|TRBJ1-1|-|-
CASSITVGNTEAFF
TGTGCCAGCAGTATCACAGTTGGGAACACTGAAGCTTTCTTT
>TRBV20-1|TRBJ1-1|-|medium-sized
CSARDRGKGQSPEVAEAFF
TGCAGTGCTAGAGATCGGGGGAAAGGGCAGTCACCCGAGGTGGCTGAAGCTTTCTTT
>TRBV20-1|TRBJ1-4|-|once
CSASPMTANEKLFF
TGCAGTGCTAGTCCGATGACGGCTAATGAAAAACTGTTTTTT
>TRBV29-1|TRBJ2-2|-|few
CSAAGTLIGELFF
TGCAGCGCCGCCGGGACATTAATCGGGGAGCTGTTTTTT
>TRBV20-1|TRBJ2-1|TRBD2|many
CSARTSGSYNEQFF
TGCAGTGCTAGGACTAGCGGTTCCTACAATGAGCAGTTCTTC
>TRBV4-3|TRBJ2-1|TRBD2|once
CASSQGLAGENEQFF
TGCGCCAGCAGCCAAGGGCTAGCGGGAGAGAATGAGCAGTTCTTC
>TRBV9|TRBJ2-1|TRBD2|-
CASSRNPGLGYNEQFF
TGTGCCAGCAGTCGTAACCCGGGACTAGGCTACAATGAGCAGTTCTTC
>TRBV4-1|TRBJ2-1|TRBD1|-
CASSQVGTGIFYEQFF
TGCGCCAGCAGCCAAGTAGGGACAGGGATCTTCTATGAGCAGTTCTTC
>TRBV20-1|TRBJ2-1|-|few
CSARVLAGLYNEQFF
TGCAGTGCTAGAGTCCTAGCTGGGCTCTACAATGAGCAGTTCTTC
>TRBV6-1|TRBJ1-4|-|few
CASSGTAFIATNEKLFF
TGTGCCAGCAGTGGGACGGCGTTTATTGCAACTAATGAAAAACTGTTTTTT
>TRBV7-9|TRBJ2-7|-|-
CASSPGPRSYEQYF
TGTGCCAGCAGCCCCGGGCCCCGGAGCTACGAGCAGTACTTC
>TRBV2|TRBJ1-1|-|-
CPSTEAFF
TGTCCCAGCACTGAAGCTTTCTTT
>TRBV28|TRBJ2-7|-|-
CASSPMGLEQYF
TGTGCCAGCAGTCCGATGGGCCTCGAGCAGTACTTC
>TRBV12-3/TRBV12-4|TRBJ1-4|TRBD1|-
CASTQGDSPTNEKLFF
TGTGCCAGCACTCAGGGGGATTCTCCAACTAATGAAAAACTGTTTTTT
>TRBV15|TRBJ2-3|-|few
CATSRADDTQYF
TGTGCCACCAGCAGAGCCGACGATACGCAGTATTTT
>TRBV12-3/TRBV12-4|TRBJ1-1|TRBD1|few
CASRTGGLYYTEAFF
TGTGCCAGCAGGACAGGGGGCCTTTACTACACTGAAGCTTTCTTT
>TRBV28|TRBJ2-5|-|few
CASSLGRHHQETQYF
TGTGCCAGCAGTTTAGGCCGGCACCACCAAGAGACCCAGTACTTC
>TRBV20-1|TRBJ2-1|TRBD2|-
CSALASGYNEQFF
TGCAGTGCTCTGGCTAGCGGGTACAATGAGCAGTTCTTC
>TRBV12-3/TRBV12-4|TRBJ2-7|-|few
CASSLAGFSYEQYF
TGTGCCAGCAGTTTAGCGGGTTTTTCCTACGAGCAGTACTTC
>TRBV7-9|TRBJ2-5|TRBD1|-
CASTFTGGSETQYF
TGTGCCAGCACCTTCACAGGGGGCTCCGAGACCCAGTACTTC
>TRBV28|TRBJ2-7|-|-
CASSENRDEQYF
TGTGCCAGCAGCGAAAACAGGGACGAGCAGTACTTC
>TRBV3-1|TRBJ2-1|-|few
CASSKGLRDLNEQFF
TGTGCCAGCAGTAAGGGGCTCAGAGATCTCAATGAGCAGTTCTTC
>TRBV9|TRBJ2-5|-|-
CASSVAPGYGETQYF
TGTGCCAGCAGCGTAGCCCCAGGGTACGGGGAGACCCAGTACTTC
>TRBV28|TRBJ1-2|-|-
CASSPPAASGYGYTF
TGTGCCAGCAGTCCCCCGGCCGCCTCGGGGTATGGCTACACCTTC
>TRBV12-3/TRBV12-4|TRBJ2-3|-|few
CASSKGEPDTQYF
TGTGCCAGCAGCAAGGGGGAACCAGATACGCAGTATTTT